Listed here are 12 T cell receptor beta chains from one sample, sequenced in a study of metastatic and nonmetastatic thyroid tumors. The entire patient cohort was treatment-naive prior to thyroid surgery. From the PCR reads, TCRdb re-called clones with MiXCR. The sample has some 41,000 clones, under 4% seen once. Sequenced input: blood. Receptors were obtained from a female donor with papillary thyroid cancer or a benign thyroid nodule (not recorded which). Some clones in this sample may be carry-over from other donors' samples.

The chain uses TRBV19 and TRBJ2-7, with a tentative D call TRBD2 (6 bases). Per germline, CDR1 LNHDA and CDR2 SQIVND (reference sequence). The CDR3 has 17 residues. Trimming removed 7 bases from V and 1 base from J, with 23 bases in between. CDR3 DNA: TGTGCCAGTACCCCTCGCTGGGCGGGGACCGGGTCCTACGAGCAGTACTTC. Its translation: CASTPRWAGTGSYEQYF.

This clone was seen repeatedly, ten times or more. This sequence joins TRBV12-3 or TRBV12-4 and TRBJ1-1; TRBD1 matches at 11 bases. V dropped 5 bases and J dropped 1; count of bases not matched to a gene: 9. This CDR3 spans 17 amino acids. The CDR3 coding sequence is TGTGCCAGCAGTCCCTCCGGACAGGGGGCGAGGAACACTGAAGCTTTCTTT. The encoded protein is CASSPSGQGARNTEAFF.

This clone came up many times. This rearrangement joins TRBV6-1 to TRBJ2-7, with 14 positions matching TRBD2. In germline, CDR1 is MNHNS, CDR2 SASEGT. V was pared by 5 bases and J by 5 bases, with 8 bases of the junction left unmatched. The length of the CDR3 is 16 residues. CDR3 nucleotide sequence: TGTGCCAGCAGTTACCTGGGACTAGCGGGAGATCACGAGCAGTACTTC. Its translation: CASSYLGLAGDHEQYF.

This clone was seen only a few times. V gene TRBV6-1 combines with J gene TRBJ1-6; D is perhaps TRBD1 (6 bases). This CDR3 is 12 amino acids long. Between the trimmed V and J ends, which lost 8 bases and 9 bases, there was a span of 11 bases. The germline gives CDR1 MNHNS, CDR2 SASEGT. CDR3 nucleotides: TGTGCCAGCCATGTCAGGGGTTCACCCCTCCACTTT. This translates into CASHVRGSPLHF.

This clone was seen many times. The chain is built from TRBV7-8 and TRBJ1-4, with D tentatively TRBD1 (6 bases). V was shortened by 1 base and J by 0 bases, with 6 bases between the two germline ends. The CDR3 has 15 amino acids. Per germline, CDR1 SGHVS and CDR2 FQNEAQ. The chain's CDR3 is CASSLEGATNEKLFF. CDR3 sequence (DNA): TGTGCCAGCAGCTTAGAGGGGGCAACTAATGAAAAACTGTTTTTT.

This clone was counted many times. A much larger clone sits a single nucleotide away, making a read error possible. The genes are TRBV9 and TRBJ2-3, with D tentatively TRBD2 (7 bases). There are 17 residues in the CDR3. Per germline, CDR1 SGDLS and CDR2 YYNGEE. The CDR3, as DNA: TGTGCCAGCAGCGCTGGGGTTGGGGGAGGGGGGGCAGATACGAAGTATTTT. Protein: CASSAGVGGGGADTKYF. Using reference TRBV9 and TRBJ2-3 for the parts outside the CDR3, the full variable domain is DSGVTQTPKHLITATGQRVTLRCSPRSGDLSVYWYQQSLDQGLQFLIQYYNGEERAKGNILERFSAQQFPDLHSELNLSSLELGDSALYFCASSAGVGGGGADTKYFGPGTRLTVL.

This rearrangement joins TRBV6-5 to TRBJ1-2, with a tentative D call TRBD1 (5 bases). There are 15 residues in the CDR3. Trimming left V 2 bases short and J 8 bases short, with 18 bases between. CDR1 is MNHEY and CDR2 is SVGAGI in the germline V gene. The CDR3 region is CASSYLGGNIHGYTF. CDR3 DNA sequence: TGTGCCAGCAGTTACCTCGGGGGGAACATTCACGGCTACACCTTC.

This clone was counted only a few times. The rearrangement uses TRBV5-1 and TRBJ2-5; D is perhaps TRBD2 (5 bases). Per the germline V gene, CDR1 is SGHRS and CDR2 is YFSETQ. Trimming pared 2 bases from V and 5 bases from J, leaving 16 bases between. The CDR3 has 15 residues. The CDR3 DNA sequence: TGCGCCAGCAGCTTAGGGAGCAGCCCCGGGGAGACCCAGTACTTC. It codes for CASSLGSSPGETQYF.

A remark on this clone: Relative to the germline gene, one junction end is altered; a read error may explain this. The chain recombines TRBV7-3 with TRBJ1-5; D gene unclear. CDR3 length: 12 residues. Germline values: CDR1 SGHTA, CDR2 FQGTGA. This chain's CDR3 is CASILIRKPQHF. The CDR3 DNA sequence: TGTGCCAGCATCTTAATTCGGAAGCCCCAGCATTTT.

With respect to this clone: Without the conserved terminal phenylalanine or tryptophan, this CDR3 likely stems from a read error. CDR3 coding DNA: TGTGCCAGCAGTGTCCGTAGCGACAATGAGCAGTTCTTG. Residues: CASSVRSDNEQFL. The J gene is TRBJ2-1, the V gene TRBV2, with a possible D match to TRBD2 (5 bases). V lost 4 bases and J lost 5, with 9 bases in between. The CDR3 has 13 amino acids. Germline CDR1 and CDR2: SNHLY and FYNNEI.

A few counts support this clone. The CDR3 DNA is TGTGCCAGCAGTTTTGCGGGAGGTACCTACGAGCAGTACTTC. It is translated as CASSFAGGTYEQYF. The V and J genes are TRBV27 and TRBJ2-7; TRBD2 matches at 8 bases. This CDR3 region has 14 residues. The J segment lost 2 bases and the V segment lost 3 bases, leaving 3 bases of the junction unmatched. Germline assignment: CDR1 MNHEY and CDR2 SMNVEV (reference sequence).

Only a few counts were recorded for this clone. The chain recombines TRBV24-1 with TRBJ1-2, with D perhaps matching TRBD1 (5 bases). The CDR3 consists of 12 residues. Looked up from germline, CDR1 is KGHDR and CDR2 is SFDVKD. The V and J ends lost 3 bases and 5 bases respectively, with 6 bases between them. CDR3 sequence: CATSDGGYGYTF. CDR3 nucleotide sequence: TGTGCCACCAGTGATGGGGGGTATGGCTACACCTTC.